This T cell receptor beta chain is from a study of blood T cell repertoires in COVID-19. This table comes from immunoSEQ multiplex PCR, and its TCRdb copy is limited to in-frame clones, with some not included. The repertoire includes roughly 180,000 clones, around 80% of them detected once, and about 11% sits in the top ten. CDR3 length: 16 residues. The V gene end was trimmed by 4 bases and the J gene end by 3 bases; junction bases not matched to a gene: 9. CDR1 and CDR2 (germline): LNHDA, SQIVND (reference sequence). Recruited during active infection, patients (from Seattle) were subsequently followed longitudinally.

Sequencing was done on a sample of peripheral blood. This clonotype was sampled from a woman over 75 with COVID-19, enrolled during active disease. The V gene is TRBV19, the J gene TRBJ1-5, with 7 bases aligning to TRBD1. The CDR3 DNA follows: TGTGCCAGTAGTACGACAGGGAGAGGCCCCAATCAGCCCCAGCATTTT. Protein: CASSTTGRGPNQPQHF.